This TCR beta chain was obtained from a study of blood T cell repertoires in COVID-19. Across the whole study: Specimens from acute and convalescent COVID-19 originated in the United States, Italy and Spain.

The CDR3 has 14 amino acids. Germline values: CDR1 MNHEY, CDR2 SMNVEV (reference sequence). With 2 bases removed from V and 4 bases from J, the gap between germline ends came to 11 bases. Enrollees, roughly 18 to 95 years old, lived in roughly 24 US areas. The study assigned cohorts using participant-reported clinical history. Per the original methods: Reference gene primer amplification yielded estimated nucleated cell counts. Assay used: immunoSEQ multiplex PCR; TCRdb lists only in-frame clones, some missing. The V and J calls and the clone size are those of that table, but D and trimming were determined from the DNA. The sample has about 250,000 clones; 65% to 90% are singletons.

Sequenced input: PBMCs or T cells enriched from blood (not recorded which). This TCR derives from a man aged 18-30 years who had recovered from COVID-19. J is TRBJ1-1 and V is TRBV27; possibly TRBD1 for D (6 bases). CDR3 sequence: CASSLPDRPTEAFF. The CDR3 DNA follows: TGTGCCAGCAGTTTACCCGACAGGCCCACTGAAGCTTTCTTT.